Shown below are 9 T cell receptor beta chains from a single sample sequenced in a study of blood T cell repertoires in COVID-19. The assay was immunoSEQ multiplex PCR, and TCRdb's table has in-frame clones only and misses some. This sample has approximately 250,000 clones; approximately 88% occur once, and the top ten carry 1% to 1.5%. Sequences were obtained from PBMCs or T cells enriched from blood (not recorded which). The receptors come from a woman between 40 and 55 years old with acute COVID-19.

The genes are TRBV2 and TRBJ2-5, with TRBD1 matching over 10 bases. CDR1 and CDR2 from the germline V gene are SNHLY and FYNNEI. The CDR3 is 14 residues long. The V and J ends lost 5 bases and 2 bases, in that order; junction bases with no gene match: 2. CDR3 amino acids: CASSLDRGQETQYF. Written as DNA, the CDR3 is TGTGCCAGCAGTCTGGACAGGGGGCAAGAGACCCAGTACTTC.

This clone was observed a handful of times. The chain joins TRBV18 to TRBJ2-2; the D gene is possibly TRBD2 (6 bases). V was trimmed by 1 base and J by 3 bases, leaving 12 bases between them. Germline assignment: CDR1 KGHSH and CDR2 LQKENI. The CDR3 consists of 16 residues. Here the CDR3 DNA reads TGTGCCAGCTCACCACATGCAGGGAGGCACACCGGGGAGCTGTTTTTT. Translated, it gives CASSPHAGRHTGELFF.

The chain recombines TRBV14 with TRBJ2-5; weak D call: TRBD1 (5 bases). The CDR3 spans 16 residues. V was cut by 1 base and J by 2 bases, with 14 bases left in between. Per germline, CDR1 SGHDN and CDR2 FVKESK. The CDR3 DNA reads as TGTGCCAGCAGCCAAGGAAACGGACAAGGTCAAGAGACCCAGTACTTC. It codes for CASSQGNGQGQETQYF.

The rearrangement links TRBV18 to TRBJ1-1, with TRBD1 matching 12 bases. CDR3 length: 15 amino acids. V was pared by 3 bases and J by 4 bases, with 3 bases of the junction left unmatched. CDR1 is KGHSH and CDR2 is LQKENI in the germline V gene. CDR3 amino acids: CASSPGQGASTEAFF. In DNA, the CDR3 is TGTGCCAGCTCACCGGGACAGGGGGCTAGCACTGAAGCTTTCTTT. Full variable domain (outside the CDR3, taken from reference TRBV18 and TRBJ1-1): NAGVMQNPRHLVRRRGQEARLRCSPMKGHSHVYWYRQLPEEGLKFMVYLQKENIIDESGMPKERFSAEFPKEGPSILRIQQVVRGDSAAYFCASSPGQGASTEAFFGQGTRLTVV.

The chain has TRBV5-4 and TRBJ1-6; 11 bases fit TRBD1. The CDR3 spans 14 residues. The ends lost 5 bases at V and 9 bases at J; junction bases unmatched: 4. Germline V gives CDR1 SGHNT, CDR2 YYREEE (reference sequence). CDR3 bases: TGTGCCAGCAGTGGGACAGGGGGAGGTTCACCCCTCCACTTT. Protein sequence: CASSGTGGGSPLHF.

This chain joins TRBV4-3 and TRBJ1-5; D gene uncertain. The CDR3 covers 15 residues. CDR1 and CDR2 (germline): LGHNA, YSLEER. Between the trimmed V and J ends, which lost 4 bases and 6 bases, there was a span of 16 bases. The CDR3 reads CASSPNSGRGQPQHF. CDR3 sequence (DNA): TGCGCCAGCAGCCCCAACTCGGGGAGAGGTCAGCCCCAGCATTTT.

The rearrangement links TRBV9 to TRBJ2-5, with 10 bases matching TRBD2. Germline V gene lookup returns CDR1 SGDLS and CDR2 YYNGEE. V gave up 4 bases and J gave up 3 bases; unmatched junction bases: 3. CDR3 size: 14 residues. The CDR3 nucleotides read TGTGCCAGCAGCATTACTAGCGGGAAAGAGACCCAGTACTTC. Protein product: CASSITSGKETQYF.

V and J are TRBV30 and TRBJ2-1; D not resolved. The CDR3 length is 11 residues. V was trimmed by 7 bases and J by 4 bases, leaving 8 bases between them. Germline V lookup: CDR1 GTSNPN, CDR2 SVGIG (reference sequence). In DNA, the CDR3 is TGTGCCTCTTCCTTATACAATGAGCAGTTCTTC. Translating gives CASSLYNEQFF.

The chain links TRBV19 to TRBJ1-3; D is perhaps TRBD1 (6 bases). The ends were cut back, 10 bases at V and 0 bases at J, with 19 bases in the middle. The CDR3 is made up of 16 amino acids. CDR1 is LNHDA and CDR2 is SQIVND in the germline V gene (reference sequence). Here the CDR3 DNA reads TGTGCCACCCACCAGGGGCCGCGGAACTCTGGAAACACCATATATTTT. Residues: CATHQGPRNSGNTIYF.